This T cell receptor beta chain was sequenced in a study of T-cell memory formation after mild COVID-19 (dated by TCRdb to about 2021). Background on the whole study: TCR sequence clusters from the two donors were found to be largely donor specific. In a couple of donors, T-cell clones that expanded and contracted after mild COVID-19 were tracked by sequencing TCRalpha and TCRbeta repertoires over time. The cohort was made up of two young adult volunteers, one female and one male, who were previously healthy.

PBMCs were isolated by Ficoll-Paque density gradient centrifugation. Sequencer: Illumina NovaSeq 6000. TCRalpha and TCRbeta cDNA libraries were built by 5'RACE with constant-segment primers, adding sample barcodes and unique molecular identifiers. RNA was extracted from every sample with Trizol reagent. Libraries were amplified in two PCR steps, with a second sample barcode and Illumina TruSeq adapters added in the second step. Sequencing of the libraries was done on an Illumina NovaSeq, producing 2 x 150 bp paired-end reads. The source study handled its data this way. The reads were demultiplexed and collapsed into UMI-guided consensus sequences using migec v1.2.7. Using mixcr v2.1.11, the UMI consensuses were aligned to TRA and TRB V and J templates and assembled into clonotypes. Expanded or contracted clonotypes were those called significant by both edgeR and NoisET, with noise models trained on biological replicates. For edgeR calls, a false discovery rate-adjusted p below 0.01 and a log2 fold-change threshold of 1 were applied. PCA with hierarchical clustering of max-normalized trajectories of the 1000 most abundant clonotypes was used as exploratory dynamics analysis. Separately sequenced CD4+ and CD8+ repertoires were used to assign the CD4 or CD8 phenotype of responding clones. TCRdb cleaned the public reads at Q25 with fastp, built clones with MiXCR and kept in-frame beta chains. Every entry covers one CDR3 protein and lists the most common genes and DNA from its rows. The authors' filters were not applied to this entry. This sample comprises fewer than 350,000 distinct CDR3 sequences, roughly 8.2% of them detected only once. Together, the top ten hold 20% to 25% of the sample.

This clonotype was seen ten or more times. Its antigen remains undetermined. Base quality data are lacking; no much larger clone is found one base away. Per the germline V gene (reference sequence), DFQATT is the CDR1 and SNEGSKA is the CDR2. The CDR3 spans 16 residues, from the cysteine through the phenylalanine. Only the CDR3 region is kept as DNA, spanning 48 bases read in frame from base 1. From V the trimming removes 0 bases and from J it removes 4 bases, while the gene matches leave 7 bases of the junction unaccounted for. Here is what the overall study found, with its caveats: Contracting CD4+ clones turned up mainly in the CM and EM memory subsets, whereas EMRA was where CD8+ clones were enriched. Some responding clones were detected in pre-infection memory, which suggested that pre-existing cross-reactive memory T cells had joined the SARS-CoV-2 response. SARS-CoV-2 specificity of the second-wave clones peaking on day 37 was not confirmed. Clones that contracted from day 15 to 85 showed balanced CD4/CD8 phenotypes, whereas a second wave of clones that expanded from day 15 to 37 leaned towards CD4+. Only a couple of mild cases were covered in the study, and larger cohorts including severe cases with pre-infection samples were considered necessary.

This chain joins TRBV20-1 to TRBJ2-2, and TRBD1 matches 8 of the central bases. The clonotype was recovered from a man aged 18 to 35 who had mild COVID-19 (a few samples of this study predate the infection). The sample titles of this study are shuffled in the database, so cell type and time point are left out; the donor was told from shared clones. Sequencing input: PBMCs or a T cell subset sorted from them (not recorded which). The CDR3 protein sequence reads: CSARDARQGPTGELFF. The nucleotide sequence is given as TGCAGTGCTAGAGATGCGAGACAGGGGCCCACCGGGGAGCTGTTTTTT.